The clone carrying this TCR beta chain has a handful of counts. What it recognizes is unknown. Researchers amplified the TCR beta CDR3 regions from RNA transcripts. The TCR CDR3 first-round RT-PCR relied on the HTBI primer set. A single record per CDR3 protein comes from TCRdb applying MiXCR to the multiplex PCR reads. The profile shows around 450,000 distinct CDR3 sequences, around a sixth of them singletons. The V end lost 4 bases, the J end lost 6 bases, and 19 bases lay between the germline ends. Germline V CDR1 and CDR2: SGHTS, YDEGEE. The CDR3 has 15 residues. These data belong to a study of T cells in Graves' hyperthyroidism and ophthalmopathy. Overall study: Peripheral blood sampling occurred at initial diagnosis, before any treatment.

Findings of the study overall: Within blood appeared most thyroid clonotypes that had expanded above 0.001. Progression to ophthalmopathy was predicted a median of 6.5 months early.

Diagnosing involved the use of clinical symptoms, serum thyroxine and TRAb, thyroid ultrasound and orbital computed tomography. Sequenced input: blood. The clonotype originates from a young woman with Graves' hyperthyroidism. The rearrangement links TRBV5-8 to TRBJ1-1; no firm D call. CDR3 amino acids: CASSRSRRGNAEAFF. The CDR3 region has the DNA TGTGCCAGCAGCCGTAGTCGTCGAGGTAACGCTGAAGCTTTCTTT. Full variable domain (rest looked up from reference TRBV5-8 and TRBJ1-1): EAGVTQSPTHLIKTRGQQATLRCSPISGHTSVYWYQQALGLGLQFLLWYDEGEERNRGNFPPRFSGRQFPNYSSELNVNALELEDSALYLCASSRSRRGNAEAFFGQGTRLTVV.